A single sample gave rise to the 5 T cell receptor beta chains below, sequenced in a study of T cell repertoires in cytomegalovirus infection. These receptors' antigens are unknown. One entry per CDR3 protein, called by TCRdb with MiXCR from the reads. Of 100,000 to 150,000 distinct CDR3 sequences in the sample, 20% to 30% were seen once. What was sequenced was PBMCs, sequenced either directly or after in vitro stimulation (not recorded which). These receptors were obtained from a human donor in good health (CMV status not recorded). Some clones in this sample may be carry-over from other donors' samples.

In its sample, this clonotype was seen a few times. This sequence joins TRBV19 and TRBJ2-3; D possibly corresponds to TRBD2 (6 bases). CDR1 is LNHDA, CDR2 SQIVND, per germline (reference sequence). The CDR3 is made up of 13 amino acids. The V and J ends lost 11 bases and 2 bases respectively, with 14 bases between them. The CDR3 protein is CAGAEGPTDTQYF. Written as DNA, the CDR3 is TGTGCCGGTGCGGAGGGCCCCACAGATACGCAGTATTTT.

In its sample, this clonotype was seen a few times. The genes are TRBV19 and TRBJ2-1, with 9 bases fitting TRBD2. This CDR3 is built from 16 residues. Trimming at V came to 5 bases and at J to 1 base, leaving 6 bases not matched to a gene. Germline CDR1 reads LNHDA; CDR2 reads SQIVND (reference sequence). CDR3 DNA: TGTGCCAGTAGTCCCCTAACTAGCGGGTCCTACAATGAGCAGTTCTTC. Its protein is CASSPLTSGSYNEQFF.

The chain joins TRBV24-1 to TRBJ2-1; D possibly corresponds to TRBD2 (6 bases). Per germline, CDR1 KGHDR and CDR2 SFDVKD. This CDR3 has 15 amino acids. V gave up 8 bases and J gave up 2 bases, with 15 bases separating them. CDR3 nucleotide sequence: TGTGCCACCAACGGGCCTGGAGGGGCCTACAATGAGCAGTTCTTC. It codes for CATNGPGGAYNEQFF.

This clonotype was recorded many times. The chain has TRBV12-3 or TRBV12-4 and TRBJ1-2; 10 bases are a match to TRBD1. There are 13 residues in the CDR3. After removal of 7 bases from V and 3 bases from J, the junction contained 2 bases not matched to a gene. In DNA form, the CDR3 reads TGTGCCAGCACAGGACAGGGGGACTATGGCTACACCTTC. It is translated as CASTGQGDYGYTF.

The rearrangement uses TRBV6-8 and TRBJ2-1; 11 bases match TRBD2. Germline V lookup: CDR1 MNHGY, CDR2 SAAAGT. V lost 2 bases to trimming and J lost 9 bases; unmatched junction nucleotides: 6. The CDR3 sequence is 15 residues long. DNA of the CDR3: TGTGCCAGCAGTTACGGAACTAGCGGGAGCGTTGAGCAGTTCTTC. Encoded protein: CASSYGTSGSVEQFF.